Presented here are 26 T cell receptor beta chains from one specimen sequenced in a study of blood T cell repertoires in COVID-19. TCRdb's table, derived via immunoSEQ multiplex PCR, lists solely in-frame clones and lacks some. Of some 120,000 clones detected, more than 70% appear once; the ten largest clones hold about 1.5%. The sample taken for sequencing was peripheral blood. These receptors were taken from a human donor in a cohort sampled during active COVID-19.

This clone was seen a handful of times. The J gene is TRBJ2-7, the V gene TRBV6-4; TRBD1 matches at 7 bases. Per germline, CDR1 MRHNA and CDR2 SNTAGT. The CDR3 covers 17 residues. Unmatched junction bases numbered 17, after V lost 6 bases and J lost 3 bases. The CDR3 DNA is TGTGCCAGCAGGGTGGGACAGCAACTGTGGGATAACTACGAGCAGTACTTC. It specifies CASRVGQQLWDNYEQYF.

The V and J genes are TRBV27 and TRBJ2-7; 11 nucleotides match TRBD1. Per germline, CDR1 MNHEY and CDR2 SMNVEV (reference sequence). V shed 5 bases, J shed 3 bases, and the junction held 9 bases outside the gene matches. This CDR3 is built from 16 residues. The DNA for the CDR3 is TGTGCCAGCAGTCCCCTGAAGGGACAGGGGGGCTACGAGCAGTACTTC. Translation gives CASSPLKGQGGYEQYF.

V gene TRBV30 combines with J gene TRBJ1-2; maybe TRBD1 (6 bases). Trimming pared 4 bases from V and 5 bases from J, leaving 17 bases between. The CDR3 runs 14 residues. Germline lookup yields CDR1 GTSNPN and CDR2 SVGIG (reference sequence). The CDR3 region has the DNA TGTGCCTGGACCCCTCTCAGGGGAGGGTATGGCTACACCTTC. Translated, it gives CAWTPLRGGYGYTF.

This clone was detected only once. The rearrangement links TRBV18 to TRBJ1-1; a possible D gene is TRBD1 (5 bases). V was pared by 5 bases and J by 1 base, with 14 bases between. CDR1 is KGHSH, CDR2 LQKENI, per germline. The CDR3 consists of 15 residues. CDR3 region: CASSKGSLGNTEAFF. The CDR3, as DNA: TGTGCCAGCTCAAAGGGGTCGCTGGGGAACACTGAAGCTTTCTTT.

CDR3 region: CASSRSANTGELFF. The CDR3 nucleotides read TGTGCCAGCAGCCGAAGCGCGAACACCGGGGAGCTGTTTTTT. The chain combines TRBV3-1 (or the pseudogene TRBV3-2) with TRBJ2-2, with D unresolved. Trimming cost V 4 bases and J 0 bases, with 6 bases left between them. CDR3 length: 14 residues. Germline loops: CDR1 LGHDT, CDR2 YNNKEL (reference sequence).

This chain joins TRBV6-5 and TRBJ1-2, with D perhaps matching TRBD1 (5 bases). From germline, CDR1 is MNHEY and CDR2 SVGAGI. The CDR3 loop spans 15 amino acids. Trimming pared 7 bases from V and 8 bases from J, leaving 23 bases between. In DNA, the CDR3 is TGTGCCAGCACCCCCCGCGGGTTCGGGGGTGAGGGCTACACCTTC. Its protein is CASTPRGFGGEGYTF.

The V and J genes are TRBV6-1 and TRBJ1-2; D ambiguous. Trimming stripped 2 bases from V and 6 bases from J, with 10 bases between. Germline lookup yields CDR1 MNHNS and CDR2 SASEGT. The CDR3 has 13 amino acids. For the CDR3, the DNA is TGTGCCAGCAGTGAATACAGATCCAATGGCTACACCTTC. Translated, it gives CASSEYRSNGYTF.

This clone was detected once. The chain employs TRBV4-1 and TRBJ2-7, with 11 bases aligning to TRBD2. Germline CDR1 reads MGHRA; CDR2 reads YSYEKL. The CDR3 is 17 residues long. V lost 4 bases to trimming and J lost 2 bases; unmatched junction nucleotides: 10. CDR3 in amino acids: CASSPTTSGSRTYEQYF. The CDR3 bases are TGCGCCAGCAGCCCCACAACTAGCGGGAGCCGAACCTACGAGCAGTACTTC.

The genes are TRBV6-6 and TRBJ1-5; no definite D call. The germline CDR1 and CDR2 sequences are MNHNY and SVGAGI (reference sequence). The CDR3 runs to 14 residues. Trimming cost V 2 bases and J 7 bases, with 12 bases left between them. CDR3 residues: CASSYRTERQPQHF. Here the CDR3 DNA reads TGTGCCAGCAGTTACAGAACCGAGAGGCAGCCCCAGCATTTT.

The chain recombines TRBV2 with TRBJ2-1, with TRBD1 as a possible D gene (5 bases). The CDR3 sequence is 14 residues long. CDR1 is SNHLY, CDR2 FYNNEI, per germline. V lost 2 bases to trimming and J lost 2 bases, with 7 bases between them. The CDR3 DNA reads TGTGCCAGCAGTGAATGGGGCACCTACAATGAGCAGTTCTTC. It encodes CASSEWGTYNEQFF.

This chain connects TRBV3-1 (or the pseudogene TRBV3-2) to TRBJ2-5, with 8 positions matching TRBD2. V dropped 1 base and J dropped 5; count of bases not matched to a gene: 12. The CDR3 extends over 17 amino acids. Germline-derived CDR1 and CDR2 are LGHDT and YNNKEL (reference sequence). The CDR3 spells CASSQGLGSGASETQYF. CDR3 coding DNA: TGTGCCAGCAGCCAAGGGTTGGGTAGCGGGGCCTCCGAGACCCAGTACTTC.

The chain's CDR3 is CASSLTLPGLYEQYF. The CDR3 DNA reads TGCGCCAGCAGCCTGACCCTTCCAGGCCTTTACGAGCAGTACTTC. The chain couples TRBV5-1 to TRBJ2-7, with D unclear. CDR3 length equals 15 residues. Per germline, CDR1 SGHRS and CDR2 YFSETQ. V gave up 4 bases and J gave up 4 bases, with 18 bases separating them. The full variable domain, completed using reference TRBV5-1 and TRBJ2-7, is KAGVTQTPRYLIKTRGQQVTLSCSPISGHRSVSWYQQTPGQGLQFLFEYFSETQRNKGNFPGRFSGRQFSNSRSEMNVSTLELGDSALYLCASSLTLPGLYEQYFGPGTRLTVT.

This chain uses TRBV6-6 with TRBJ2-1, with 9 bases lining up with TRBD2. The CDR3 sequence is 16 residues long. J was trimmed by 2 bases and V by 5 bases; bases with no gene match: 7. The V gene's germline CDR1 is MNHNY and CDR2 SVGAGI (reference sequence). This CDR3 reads CASSHRVAGAYNEQFF. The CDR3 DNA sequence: TGTGCCAGCAGTCACCGTGTAGCGGGAGCCTACAATGAGCAGTTCTTC.

The CDR3: CASSLTGRNTQYF. Here the CDR3 DNA reads TGTGCCAGCAGTTTGACAGGGCGAAATACGCAGTATTTT. The chain carries TRBV28 and TRBJ2-3, with TRBD1 matching 7 bases. CDR1 and CDR2 (germline): MDHEN, SYDVKM. The CDR3 covers 13 residues. V lost 3 bases and J lost 7; bases outside the gene matches: 4.

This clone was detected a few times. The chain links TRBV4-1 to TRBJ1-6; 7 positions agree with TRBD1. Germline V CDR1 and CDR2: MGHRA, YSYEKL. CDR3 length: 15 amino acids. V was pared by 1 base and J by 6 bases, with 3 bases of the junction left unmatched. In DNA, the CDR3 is TGCGCCAGCAGCCAAGGCCGGGACAGTAATTCACCCCTCCACTTT. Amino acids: CASSQGRDSNSPLHF.

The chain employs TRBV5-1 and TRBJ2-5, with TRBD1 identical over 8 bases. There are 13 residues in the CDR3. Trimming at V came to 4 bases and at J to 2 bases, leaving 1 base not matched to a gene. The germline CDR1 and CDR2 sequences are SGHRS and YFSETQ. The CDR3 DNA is TGCGCCAGCAGCGGGACAGGACAAGAGACCCAGTACTTC. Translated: CASSGTGQETQYF.

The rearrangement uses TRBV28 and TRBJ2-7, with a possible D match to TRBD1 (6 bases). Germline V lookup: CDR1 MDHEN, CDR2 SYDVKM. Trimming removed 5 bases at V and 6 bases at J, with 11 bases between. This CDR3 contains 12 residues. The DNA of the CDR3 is TGTGCCAGCAGTATGGGGGCTTTCGAGCAGTACTTC. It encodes CASSMGAFEQYF.

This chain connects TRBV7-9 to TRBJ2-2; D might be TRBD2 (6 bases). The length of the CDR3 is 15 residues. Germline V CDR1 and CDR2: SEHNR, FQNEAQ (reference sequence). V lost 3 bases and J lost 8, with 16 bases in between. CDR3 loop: CASSFGSGLTGELFF. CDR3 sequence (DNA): TGTGCCAGCAGCTTTGGGAGCGGGCTAACTGGGGAGCTGTTTTTT.

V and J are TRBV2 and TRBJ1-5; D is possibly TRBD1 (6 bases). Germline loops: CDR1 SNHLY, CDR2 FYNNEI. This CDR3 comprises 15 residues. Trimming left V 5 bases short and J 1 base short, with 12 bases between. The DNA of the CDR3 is TGTGCCAGCAGTCCCAGGGGATGGAGCAATCAGCCCCAGCATTTT. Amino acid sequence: CASSPRGWSNQPQHF.

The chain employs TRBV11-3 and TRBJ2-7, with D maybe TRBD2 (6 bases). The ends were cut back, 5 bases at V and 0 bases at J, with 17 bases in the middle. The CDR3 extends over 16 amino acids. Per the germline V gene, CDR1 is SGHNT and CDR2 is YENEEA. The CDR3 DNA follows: TGTGCCAGCAGCGTAGGCCGCGGGGAGCACTCCTACGAGCAGTACTTC. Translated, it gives CASSVGRGEHSYEQYF. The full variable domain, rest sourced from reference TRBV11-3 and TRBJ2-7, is EAGVVQSPRYKIIEKKQPVAFWCNPISGHNTLYWYLQNLGQGPELLIRYENEEAVDDSQLPKDRFSAERLKGVDSTLKIQPAELGDSAVYLCASSVGRGEHSYEQYFGPGTRLTVT.

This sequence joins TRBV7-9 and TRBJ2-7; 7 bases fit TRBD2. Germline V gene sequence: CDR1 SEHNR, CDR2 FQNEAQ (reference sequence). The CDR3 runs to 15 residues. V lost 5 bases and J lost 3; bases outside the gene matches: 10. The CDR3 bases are TGTGCCAGCAGCGGGGCCCCCGCGGGAGTCTACGAGCAGTACTTC. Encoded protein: CASSGAPAGVYEQYF.

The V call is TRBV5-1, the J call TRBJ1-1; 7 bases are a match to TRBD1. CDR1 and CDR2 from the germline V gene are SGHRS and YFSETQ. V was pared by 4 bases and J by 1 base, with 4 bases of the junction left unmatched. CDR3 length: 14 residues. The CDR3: CASSEQGSNTEAFF. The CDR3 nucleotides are TGCGCCAGCAGCGAACAGGGGTCGAACACTGAAGCTTTCTTT. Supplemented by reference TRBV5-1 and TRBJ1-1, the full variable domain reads KAGVTQTPRYLIKTRGQQVTLSCSPISGHRSVSWYQQTPGQGLQFLFEYFSETQRNKGNFPGRFSGRQFSNSRSEMNVSTLELGDSALYLCASSEQGSNTEAFFGQGTRLTVV.

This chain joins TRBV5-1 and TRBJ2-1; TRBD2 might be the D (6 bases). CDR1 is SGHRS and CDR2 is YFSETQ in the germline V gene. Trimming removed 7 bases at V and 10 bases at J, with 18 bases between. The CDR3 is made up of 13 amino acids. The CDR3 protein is CASSRGSGDEQFF. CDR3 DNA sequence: TGCGCCAGCTCCCGAGGTAGCGGCGACGAGCAGTTCTTC.

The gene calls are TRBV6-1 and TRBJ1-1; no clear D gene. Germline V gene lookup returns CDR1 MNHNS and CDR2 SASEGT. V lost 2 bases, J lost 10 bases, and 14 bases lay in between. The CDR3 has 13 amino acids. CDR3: CASSESGRQTAFF. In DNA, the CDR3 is TGTGCCAGCAGTGAAAGTGGCAGACAAACAGCTTTCTTT.

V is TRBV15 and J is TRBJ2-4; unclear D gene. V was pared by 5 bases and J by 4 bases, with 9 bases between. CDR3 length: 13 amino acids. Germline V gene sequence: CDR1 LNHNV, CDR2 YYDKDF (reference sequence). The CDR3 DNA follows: TGTGCCACCAGCGGCCCTTCTAAAAACATTCAGTACTTC. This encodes CATSGPSKNIQYF.

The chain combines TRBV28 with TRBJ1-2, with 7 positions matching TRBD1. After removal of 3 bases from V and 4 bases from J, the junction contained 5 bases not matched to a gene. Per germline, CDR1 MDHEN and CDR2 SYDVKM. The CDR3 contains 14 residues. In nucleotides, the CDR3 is TGTGCCAGCAGTTTGCCAGGGGGAAGCTATGGCTACACCTTC. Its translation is CASSLPGGSYGYTF.